One and the same sample provided the 5 T cell receptor beta chains below, sequenced in a study of blood T cells in healthy people across ages. A J-beta primer mix and a sample-barcoded 5' primer were used in a second PCR of about 7 to 12 cycles. TCRdb recomputed calls from the 5' RACE reads with MiXCR, one row per CDR3 protein. The sample holds 540,000 or so distinct CDR3 sequences, approximately 25% seen once. The same sample was also studied in work on T cells of mothers and their children.

Sequencing was performed on blood. These receptors all come from a boy between 5 and 17 years old in good health.

At least ten counts were recorded for this clonotype. V gene TRBV4-3 combines with J gene TRBJ1-2; 8 bases fit TRBD1. CDR3 length equals 14 residues. Losses at the gene ends were 4 bases for V and 2 bases for J; bases not matched to a gene: 3. Germline V gene data show CDR1 as LGHNA and CDR2 as YSLEER. The CDR3 DNA sequence: TGCGCCAGCAGCCCTGGACAGGGCAACTATGGCTACACCTTC. Translation: CASSPGQGNYGYTF.

J is TRBJ2-1 and V is TRBV5-1; weak D call: TRBD1 (6 bases). The V gene's germline CDR1 is SGHRS and CDR2 YFSETQ. CDR3 length equals 15 residues. With 0 bases removed from V and 4 bases from J, the gap between germline ends came to 11 bases. The CDR3 DNA follows: TGCGCCAGCAGCTTGGTGGGACAAACGTACAATGAGCAGTTCTTC. Protein product: CASSLVGQTYNEQFF.

The chain recombines TRBV6-5 with TRBJ1-2; tentatively, D is TRBD1 (5 bases). CDR3 length: 12 residues. CDR1 is MNHEY, CDR2 SVGAGI, per germline. The V end lost 0 bases, the J end lost 7 bases, and 6 bases lay between the germline ends. CDR3 sequence reads: CASSYSGGGYTF. The CDR3 DNA sequence: TGTGCCAGCAGTTACTCGGGGGGTGGCTACACCTTC.

The chain combines TRBV5-1 with TRBJ2-5; D assignment may be TRBD1 or TRBD2 (5 bases each). Judging by the DNA end, TRBJ2-7 fits better; the J call may be wrong. Germline values: CDR1 SGHRS, CDR2 YFSETQ. This CDR3 has 14 amino acids. The CDR3 sequence is CASSLRDGPYEQYF. DNA for the CDR3: TGCGCCAGCAGCCTAAGGGACGGTCCCTACGAGCAGTACTTC.

This clonotype was counted a few times. The chain has TRBV7-8 and TRBJ2-7, with a possible D match to TRBD1 (6 bases). CDR1 and CDR2 from the germline V gene are SGHVS and FQNEAQ. The CDR3 contains 12 residues. The ends were cut back, 4 bases at V and 6 bases at J, with 10 bases in the middle. The CDR3 DNA is TGTGCCAGCAGCTGGGTAGGGGGCGAGCAGTACTTC. It translates to CASSWVGGEQYF.